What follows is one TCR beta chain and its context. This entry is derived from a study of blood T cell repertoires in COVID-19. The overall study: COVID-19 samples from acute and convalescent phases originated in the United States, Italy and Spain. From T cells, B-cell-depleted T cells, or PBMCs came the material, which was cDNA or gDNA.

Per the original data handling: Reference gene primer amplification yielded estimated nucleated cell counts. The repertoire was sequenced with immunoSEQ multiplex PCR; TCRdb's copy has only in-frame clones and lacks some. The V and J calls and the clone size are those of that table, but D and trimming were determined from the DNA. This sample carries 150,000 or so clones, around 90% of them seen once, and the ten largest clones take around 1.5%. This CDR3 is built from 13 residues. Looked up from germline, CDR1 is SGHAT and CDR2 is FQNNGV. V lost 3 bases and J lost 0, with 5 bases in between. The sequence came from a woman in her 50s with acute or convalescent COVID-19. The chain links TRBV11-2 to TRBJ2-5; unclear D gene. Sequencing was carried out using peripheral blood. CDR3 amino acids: CASSLSDQETQYF. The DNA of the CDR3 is TGTGCCAGCAGCTTGAGTGACCAAGAGACCCAGTACTTC.